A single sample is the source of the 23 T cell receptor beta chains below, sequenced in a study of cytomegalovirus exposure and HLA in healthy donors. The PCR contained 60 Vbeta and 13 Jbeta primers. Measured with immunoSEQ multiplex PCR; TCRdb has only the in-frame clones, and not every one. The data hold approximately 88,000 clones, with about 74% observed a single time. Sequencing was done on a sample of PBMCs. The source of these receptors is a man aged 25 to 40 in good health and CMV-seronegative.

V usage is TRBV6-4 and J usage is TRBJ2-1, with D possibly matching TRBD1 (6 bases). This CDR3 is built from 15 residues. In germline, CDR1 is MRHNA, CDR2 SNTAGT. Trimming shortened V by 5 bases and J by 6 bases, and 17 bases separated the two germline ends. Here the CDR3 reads CASSQGPSIFNEQFF. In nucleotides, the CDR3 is TGTGCCAGCAGTCAGGGGCCGTCCATTTTCAATGAGCAGTTCTTC.

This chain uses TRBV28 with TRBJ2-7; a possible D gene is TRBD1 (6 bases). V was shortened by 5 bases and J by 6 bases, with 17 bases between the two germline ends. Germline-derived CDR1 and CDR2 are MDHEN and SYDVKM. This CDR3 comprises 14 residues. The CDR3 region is CASSDSGTPFEQYF. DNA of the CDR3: TGTGCCAGCAGTGATTCCGGGACACCCTTCGAGCAGTACTTC.

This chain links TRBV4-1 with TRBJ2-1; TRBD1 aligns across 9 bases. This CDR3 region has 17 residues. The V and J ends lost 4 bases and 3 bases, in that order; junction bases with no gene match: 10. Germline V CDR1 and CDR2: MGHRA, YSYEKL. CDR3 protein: CASSPQPGQGNYNEQFF. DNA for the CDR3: TGCGCCAGCAGCCCACAACCGGGACAGGGAAACTACAATGAGCAGTTCTTC.

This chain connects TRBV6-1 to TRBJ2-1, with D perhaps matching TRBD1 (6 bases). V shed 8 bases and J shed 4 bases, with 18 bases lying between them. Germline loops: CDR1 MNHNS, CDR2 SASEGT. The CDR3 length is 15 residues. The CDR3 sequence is CASPAGQGGYNEQFF. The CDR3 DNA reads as TGTGCCAGCCCAGCAGGGCAAGGGGGTTACAATGAGCAGTTCTTC.

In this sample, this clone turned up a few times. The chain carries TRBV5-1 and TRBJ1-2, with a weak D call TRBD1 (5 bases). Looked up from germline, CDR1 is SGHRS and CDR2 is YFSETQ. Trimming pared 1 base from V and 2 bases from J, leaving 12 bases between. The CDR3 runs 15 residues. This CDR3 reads CASSLSAGENYGYTF. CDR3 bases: TGCGCCAGCAGCTTGTCTGCGGGGGAAAACTATGGCTACACCTTC.

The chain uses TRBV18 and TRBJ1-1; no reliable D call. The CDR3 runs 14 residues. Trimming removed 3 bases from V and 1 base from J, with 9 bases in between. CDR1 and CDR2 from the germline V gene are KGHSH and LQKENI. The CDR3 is CASSPRQPNTEAFF. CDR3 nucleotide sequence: TGTGCCAGCTCACCGAGGCAGCCGAACACTGAAGCTTTCTTT.

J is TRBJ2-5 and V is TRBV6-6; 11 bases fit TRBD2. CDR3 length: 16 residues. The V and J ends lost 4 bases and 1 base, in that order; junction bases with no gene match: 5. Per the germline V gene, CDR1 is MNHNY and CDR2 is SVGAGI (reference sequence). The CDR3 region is CASSLHLAGGQETQYF. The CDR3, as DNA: TGTGCCAGCAGTTTACACCTAGCGGGAGGCCAAGAGACCCAGTACTTC.

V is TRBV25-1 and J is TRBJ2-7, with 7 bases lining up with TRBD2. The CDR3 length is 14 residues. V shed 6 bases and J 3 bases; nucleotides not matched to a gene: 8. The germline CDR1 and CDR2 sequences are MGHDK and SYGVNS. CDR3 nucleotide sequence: TGTGCCAGCAGCGTAGCTGGCGGGGGCTACGAGCAGTACTTC. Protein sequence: CASSVAGGGYEQYF.

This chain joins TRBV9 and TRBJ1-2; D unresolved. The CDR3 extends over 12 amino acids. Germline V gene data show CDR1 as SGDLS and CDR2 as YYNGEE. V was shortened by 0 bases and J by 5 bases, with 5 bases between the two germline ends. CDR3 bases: TGTGCCAGCAGCGTAGACGGGTATGGCTACACCTTC. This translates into CASSVDGYGYTF. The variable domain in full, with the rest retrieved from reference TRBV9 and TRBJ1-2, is DSGVTQTPKHLITATGQRVTLRCSPRSGDLSVYWYQQSLDQGLQFLIQYYNGEERAKGNILERFSAQQFPDLHSELNLSSLELGDSALYFCASSVDGYGYTFGSGTRLTVV.

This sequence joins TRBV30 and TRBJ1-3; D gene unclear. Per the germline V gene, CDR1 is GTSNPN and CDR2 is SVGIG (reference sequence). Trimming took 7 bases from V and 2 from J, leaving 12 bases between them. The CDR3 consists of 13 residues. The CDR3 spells CAYDVSAGNTIYF. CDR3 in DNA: TGTGCCTACGACGTTAGCGCTGGAAACACCATATATTTT.

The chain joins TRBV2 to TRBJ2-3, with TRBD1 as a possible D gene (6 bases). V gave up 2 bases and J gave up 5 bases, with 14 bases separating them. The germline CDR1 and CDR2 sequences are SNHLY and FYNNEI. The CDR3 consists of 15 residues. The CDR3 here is CASSERGSSVDTQYF. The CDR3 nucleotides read TGTGCCAGCAGTGAAAGGGGGAGTTCGGTAGATACGCAGTATTTT.

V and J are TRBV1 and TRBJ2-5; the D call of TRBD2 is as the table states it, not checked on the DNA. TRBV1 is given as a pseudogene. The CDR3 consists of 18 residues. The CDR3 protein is CTSRGVLAGGDPQETQYF. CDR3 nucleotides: TGCACCAGCAGGGGGGTGCTAGCGGGAGGTGATCCCCAAGAGACCCAGTACTTC.

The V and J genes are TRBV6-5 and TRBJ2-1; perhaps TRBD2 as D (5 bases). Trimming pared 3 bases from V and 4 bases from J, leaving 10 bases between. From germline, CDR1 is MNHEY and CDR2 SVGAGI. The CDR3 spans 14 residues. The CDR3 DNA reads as TGTGCCAGCAGTTATAGAAGCGGTTACAATGAGCAGTTCTTC. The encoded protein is CASSYRSGYNEQFF.

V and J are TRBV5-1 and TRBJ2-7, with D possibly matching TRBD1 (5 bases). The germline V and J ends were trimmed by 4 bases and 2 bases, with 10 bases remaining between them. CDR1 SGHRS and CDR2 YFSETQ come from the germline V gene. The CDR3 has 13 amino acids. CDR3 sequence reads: CASSPDTAYEQYF. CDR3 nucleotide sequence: TGCGCCAGCAGCCCGGACACAGCCTACGAGCAGTACTTC. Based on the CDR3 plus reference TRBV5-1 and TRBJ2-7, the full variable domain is KAGVTQTPRYLIKTRGQQVTLSCSPISGHRSVSWYQQTPGQGLQFLFEYFSETQRNKGNFPGRFSGRQFSNSRSEMNVSTLELGDSALYLCASSPDTAYEQYFGPGTRLTVT.

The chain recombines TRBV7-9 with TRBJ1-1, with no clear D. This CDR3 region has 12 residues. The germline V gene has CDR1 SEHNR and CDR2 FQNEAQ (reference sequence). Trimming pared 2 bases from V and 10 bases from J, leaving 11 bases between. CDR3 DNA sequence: TGTGCCAGCAGCTTACTACGCCGGGTAGCTTTCTTT. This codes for CASSLLRRVAFF.

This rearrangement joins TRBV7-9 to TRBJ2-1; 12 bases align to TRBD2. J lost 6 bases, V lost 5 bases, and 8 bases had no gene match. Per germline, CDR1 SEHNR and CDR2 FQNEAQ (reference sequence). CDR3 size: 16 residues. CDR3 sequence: CASSPLAGGPVNEQFF. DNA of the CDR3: TGTGCCAGCAGCCCGCTAGCGGGAGGGCCTGTCAATGAGCAGTTCTTC.

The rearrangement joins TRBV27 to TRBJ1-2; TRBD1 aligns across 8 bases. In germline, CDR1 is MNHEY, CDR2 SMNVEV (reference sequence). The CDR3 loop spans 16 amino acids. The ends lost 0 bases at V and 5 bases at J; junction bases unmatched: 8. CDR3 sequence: CASSLSRPTGGYGYTF. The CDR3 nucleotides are TGTGCCAGCAGTTTATCTCGCCCCACAGGGGGGTATGGCTACACCTTC.

CDR3 loop: CASKPGQGESGELFF. In DNA, the CDR3 is TGTGCCAGCAAACCGGGACAGGGGGAATCCGGGGAGCTGTTTTTT. J is TRBJ2-2 and V is TRBV11-1; 11 bases agree with TRBD1. V shed 7 bases and J 6 bases; nucleotides not matched to a gene: 7. Per the germline V gene, CDR1 is SGHAT and CDR2 is FQDESV (reference sequence). This CDR3 is built from 15 residues.

CDR3 DNA: TGCGCCAGCAGCCAAGACGCGGGGGCCGAATACAATGAGCAGTTCTTC. As protein: CASSQDAGAEYNEQFF. The V gene is TRBV4-3, the J gene TRBJ2-1; TRBD2 might be the D (7 bases). This CDR3 spans 16 amino acids. The germline gives CDR1 LGHNA, CDR2 YSLEER. V lost 0 bases to trimming and J lost 4 bases, with 13 bases between them.

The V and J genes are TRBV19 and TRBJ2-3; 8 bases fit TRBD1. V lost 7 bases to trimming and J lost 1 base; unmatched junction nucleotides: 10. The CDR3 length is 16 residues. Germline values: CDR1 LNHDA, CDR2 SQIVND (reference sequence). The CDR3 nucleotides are TGTGCCAGTATCGTACCCAGGGGGCCTGGCACAGATACGCAGTATTTT. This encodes CASIVPRGPGTDTQYF.

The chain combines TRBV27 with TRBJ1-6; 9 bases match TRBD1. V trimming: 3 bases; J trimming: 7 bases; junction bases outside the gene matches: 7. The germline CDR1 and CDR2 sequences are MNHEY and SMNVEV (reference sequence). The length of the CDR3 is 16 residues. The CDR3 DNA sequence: TGTGCCAGCAGTTTCCACGGACAGGGGAGAAATTCACCCCTCCACTTT. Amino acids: CASSFHGQGRNSPLHF.

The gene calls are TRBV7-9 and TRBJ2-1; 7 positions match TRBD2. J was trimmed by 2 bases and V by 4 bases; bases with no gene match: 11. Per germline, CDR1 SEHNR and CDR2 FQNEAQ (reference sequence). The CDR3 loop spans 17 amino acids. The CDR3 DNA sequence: TGTGCCAGCAGCTGGTATTATGGGCGGGAGACCTACAATGAGCAGTTCTTC. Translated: CASSWYYGRETYNEQFF.

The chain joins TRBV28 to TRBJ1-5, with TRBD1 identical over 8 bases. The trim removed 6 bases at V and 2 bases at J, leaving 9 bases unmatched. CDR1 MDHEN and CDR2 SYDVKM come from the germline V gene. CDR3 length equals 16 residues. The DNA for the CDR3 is TGTGCCAGCAGCTCCCCAGGACAGGGAGGCAATCAGCCCCAGCATTTT. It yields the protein CASSSPGQGGNQPQHF.